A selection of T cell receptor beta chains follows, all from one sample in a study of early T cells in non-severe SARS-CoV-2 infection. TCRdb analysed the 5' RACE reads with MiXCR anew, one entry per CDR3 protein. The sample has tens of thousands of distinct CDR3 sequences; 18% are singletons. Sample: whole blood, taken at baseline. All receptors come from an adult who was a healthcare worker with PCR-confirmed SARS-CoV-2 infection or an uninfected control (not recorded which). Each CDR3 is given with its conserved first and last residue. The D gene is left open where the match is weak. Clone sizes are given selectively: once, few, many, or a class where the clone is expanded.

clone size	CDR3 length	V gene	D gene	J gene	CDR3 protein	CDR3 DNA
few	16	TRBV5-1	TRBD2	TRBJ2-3	CASSLVGAGEGDTQYF	TGCGCCAGCAGCTTGGTGGGCGCGGGAGAAGGAGATACGCAGTATTTT
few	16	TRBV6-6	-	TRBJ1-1	CASSYPDGGYATEAFF	TGTGCCAGCAGTTACCCGGACGGGGGGTATGCCACTGAAGCTTTCTTT
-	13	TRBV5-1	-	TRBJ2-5	CASTLTYQETQYF	TGCGCCAGCACCTTAACGTACCAAGAGACCCAGTACTTC
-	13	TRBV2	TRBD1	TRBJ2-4	CASSIQGANIQYF	TGTGCCAGCAGTATCCAGGGGGCAAACATTCAGTACTTC
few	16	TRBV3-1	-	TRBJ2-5	CASSQVAGGPQETQYF	TGTGCCAGCAGCCAAGTGGCCGGGGGACCTCAAGAGACCCAGTACTTC
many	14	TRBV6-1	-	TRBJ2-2	CASSEAGDTGELFF	TGTGCCAGCAGTGAAGCGGGGGACACCGGGGAGCTGTTTTTT
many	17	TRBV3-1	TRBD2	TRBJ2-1	CASSQVPTSGRGNEQFF	TGTGCCAGCAGCCAAGTGCCCACTAGCGGGAGAGGCAATGAGCAGTTCTTC
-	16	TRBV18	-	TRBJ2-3	CASSAQTGIKADTQYF	TGTGCCAGCTCAGCGCAAACAGGGATTAAGGCAGATACGCAGTATTTT
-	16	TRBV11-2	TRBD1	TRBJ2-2	CASSLLGTAYTGELFF	TGTGCCAGCAGCTTATTGGGGACAGCTTACACCGGGGAGCTGTTTTTT
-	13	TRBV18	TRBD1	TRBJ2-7	CASSTQGAYEQYF	TGTGCCAGCTCAACGCAGGGGGCATACGAGCAGTACTTC
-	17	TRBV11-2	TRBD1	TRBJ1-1	CASSSDRGRWMNTEAFF	TGTGCCAGCAGCTCCGACAGGGGGAGATGGATGAACACTGAAGCTTTCTTT
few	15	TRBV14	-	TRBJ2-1	CASSLPGGPSNEQFF	TGTGCCAGCAGCCTCCCTGGGGGGCCTTCCAATGAGCAGTTCTTC
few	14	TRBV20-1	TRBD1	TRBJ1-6	CSAYPGTGNSPLHF	TGCAGTGCTTACCCCGGGACAGGGAATTCACCCCTCCACTTT
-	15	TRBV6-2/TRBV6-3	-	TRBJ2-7	CASSYLPQMTDEQYF	TGTGCCAGCAGTTACCTGCCCCAGATGACGGACGAGCAGTACTTC
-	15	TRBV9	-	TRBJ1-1	CASSYREAWETEAFF	TGTGCCAGCAGCTACAGGGAGGCTTGGGAGACTGAAGCTTTCTTT
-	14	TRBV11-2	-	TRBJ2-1	CASSFAGKYNEQFF	TGTGCCAGCAGCTTTGCGGGTAAATACAATGAGCAGTTCTTC
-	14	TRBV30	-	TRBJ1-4	CAWSWDLPNEKLFF	TGTGCCTGGAGCTGGGACCTTCCCAATGAAAAACTGTTTTTT
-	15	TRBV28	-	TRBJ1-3	CASTAQDVTGNTIYF	TGTGCCAGCACCGCACAGGACGTAACTGGAAACACCATATATTTT
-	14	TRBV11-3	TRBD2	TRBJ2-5	CASSQDPGGETQYF	TGTGCCAGCAGCCAAGACCCGGGAGGCGAGACCCAGTACTTC
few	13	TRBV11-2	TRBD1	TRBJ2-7	CASSLPGGYEQYF	TGTGCCAGCAGCTTACCAGGGGGCTACGAGCAGTACTTC
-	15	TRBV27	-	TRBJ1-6	CASSLQGLYNSPLHF	TGTGCCAGCAGTTTACAGGGGCTATATAATTCACCCCTCCACTTT
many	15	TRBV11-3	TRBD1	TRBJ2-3	CASSSGQANTDTQYF	TGTGCCAGCAGCTCCGGACAGGCGAACACAGATACGCAGTATTTT
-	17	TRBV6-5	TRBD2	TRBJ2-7	CASRRRTSGRSSYEQYF	TGTGCCAGCAGGCGGAGGACTAGCGGGAGGAGCTCCTACGAGCAGTACTTC
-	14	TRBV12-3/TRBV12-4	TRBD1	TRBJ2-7	CASSTGQGLYEQYF	TGTGCCAGCAGTACCGGACAGGGTTTATACGAGCAGTACTTC
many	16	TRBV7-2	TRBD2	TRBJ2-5	CASSLAGTSVQETQYF	TGTGCCAGCAGCTTAGCCGGGACTAGCGTTCAAGAGACCCAGTACTTC